A selection of T cell receptor beta chains follows, all from one sample in a study of identifying expanded T cells in peripheral blood. Only in-frame clones appear in the TCRdb table, and some are missing; sequencing was by immunoSEQ multiplex PCR. Of roughly 75,000 clones in the sample, roughly 88% are singletons; the top ten hold under 3.5%. Sequencing was carried out using blood. The origin of the receptors is a person between 18 and 75 years old in good health. Each CDR3 is given with its conserved first and last residue. Each record gives: D gene, V gene, J gene, clone size, CDR3 DNA, CDR3 protein. The D gene is left open where the match is weak. Rows may omit the clone size; those that give it use once, few, many or a size class.

NA	TRBV6-5	TRBJ1-3	NA	TGTGCCAGCAGTTCTTCCCTCTCTGGAAACACCATATATTTT	CASSSSLSGNTIYF
TRBD2	TRBV6-5	TRBJ2-3	NA	TGTGCCAGCAGTTACGGTGCGGGAGTCCCAGATACGCAGTATTTT	CASSYGAGVPDTQYF
NA	TRBV18	TRBJ2-7	NA	TGTGCCAGCTCACCTCTTTGGGAGCAGTACTTC	CASSPLWEQYF
NA	TRBV7-2	TRBJ1-2	NA	TGTGCCAGCAGCCAAGCAGACGGCTACACCTTC	CASSQADGYTF
NA	TRBV4-3	TRBJ1-4	few	TGCGCCAGCAGCCAAGGGGGACAACCTAATGAAAAACTGTTTTTT	CASSQGGQPNEKLFF
NA	TRBV29-1	TRBJ2-2	NA	TGCAGCGTTGCGGCCAGGGCCGGGGAGCTGTTTTTT	CSVAARAGELFF
TRBD2	TRBV19	TRBJ2-5	NA	TGTGCCAGTACCGGGGGGGGTCGCGGGACCCAGTACTTC	CASTGGGRGTQYF
NA	TRBV4-3	TRBJ2-5	NA	TGCGCCAGCAGCCAAGATATGTCCCAAGAGACCCAGTACTTC	CASSQDMSQETQYF
NA	TRBV27	TRBJ2-2	few	TGTGCCACAGGCCGGGGGCTCACCGGGGAGCTGTTTTTT	CATGRGLTGELFF
TRBD1	TRBV30	TRBJ1-3	NA	TGTGCCTGGAGTCCGGACAGGGCGGGAGGAAACACCATATATTTT	CAWSPDRAGGNTIYF
TRBD1	TRBV7-2	TRBJ1-1	NA	TGTGCCAGCAGCCCGGGACAGAATATGAACACTGAAGCTTTCTTT	CASSPGQNMNTEAFF
NA	TRBV4-1	TRBJ2-7	once	TGCGCCAGCAGCCAAGTGTCGGGGAGCTCCTACGAGCAGTACTTC	CASSQVSGSSYEQYF
NA	TRBV19	TRBJ1-1	NA	TGTGCCAGTAGTATAGGTGGCAGCTGGACTGAAGCTTTCTTT	CASSIGGSWTEAFF
NA	TRBV27	TRBJ2-1	few	TGTGCCAGCACCTTCAATGAGCAGTTCTTC	CASTFNEQFF
TRBD1	TRBV2	TRBJ2-7	NA	TGTGCCAGCAGTGAAGAGGGGGCGAAGTACGAGCAGTACTTC	CASSEEGAKYEQYF
TRBD2	TRBV18	TRBJ2-7	NA	TGTGCCAGCTCACCCCCCCCTCACTCTAGCGGGGGTTACGAGCAGTACTTC	CASSPPPHSSGGYEQYF
TRBD2	TRBV19	TRBJ2-3	NA	TGTGCCAGTAGTATGGGCCCTCCGCCAGCGGGAGGGTCAGATACGCAGTATTTT	CASSMGPPPAGGSDTQYF
TRBD1	TRBV5-4	TRBJ2-2	NA	TGTGCCAGCAGCTTCTACGGACAGGTTGGGGACACCGGGGAGCTGTTTTTT	CASSFYGQVGDTGELFF
NA	TRBV5-6	TRBJ1-2	NA	TGTGCCAGCAGCTTGACAGGCGATTCCTACACCTTC	CASSLTGDSYTF
TRBD1	TRBV9	TRBJ2-3	NA	TGTGCCAGCATGTTGGGGGACAGGGCCACAGATACGCAGTATTTT	CASMLGDRATDTQYF
NA	TRBV6-1	TRBJ2-7	NA	TGTGCCAGCAGTGACAGAGCGGCGGCTCACTTC	CASSDRAAAHF
NA	TRBV14	TRBJ1-5	NA	TGTGCCAGCAGCCTTAGAGGGGCGAATCAGCCCCAGCATTTT	CASSLRGANQPQHF
NA	TRBV2	TRBJ2-4	once	TGTGCCAGCAGGGGAAGGGGGAAAAACATTCAGTACTTC	CASRGRGKNIQYF
NA	TRBV19	TRBJ1-1	few	TGTGCCAGTAGTATACCGGACCGATACACTGAAGCTTTCTTT	CASSIPDRYTEAFF
TRBD1	TRBV27	TRBJ1-5	NA	TGTGCCAGCAGACCCCAGGGGACAGGGCTAACGACCCAGCATTTT	CASRPQGTGLTTQHF
NA	TRBV4-3	TRBJ1-2	NA	TGCGCCAGCAGCCAAGACTGGGGTAACTATGGCTACACCTTC	CASSQDWGNYGYTF
NA	TRBV10-3	TRBJ2-7	NA	TGTGCCACCAAGGGGGACACCTACGAGCAGTACTTC	CATKGDTYEQYF
NA	TRBV11-2	TRBJ1-5	NA	TGTGCCAGCAGCCGACAGTTGGATCAGCCCCAGCATTTT	CASSRQLDQPQHF
NA	TRBV7-2	TRBJ2-6	NA	TGTGCCAGCAGCCCCGTCCTCTCTGAGGCCAACGTCCTGACTTTC	CASSPVLSEANVLTF
NA	TRBV4-1	TRBJ2-1	NA	TGCGCCAGCAGCCAAGAATCGACTAGGTACAATGAGCAGTTCTTC	CASSQESTRYNEQFF
TRBD2	TRBV7-2	TRBJ2-5	NA	TGTGCCAGCAGCTTAGGGCTAGCGGGGGGGCAAGAGACCCAGTACTTC	CASSLGLAGGQETQYF
NA	TRBV5-4	TRBJ2-3	NA	TGTGCCAGCAGCTTAGATGTAGATACGCAGTATTTT	CASSLDVDTQYF
TRBD2	TRBV4-2	TRBJ2-1	NA	TGTGCCAGCAGCCGGACGTCGGGGACTAGCGGAATCCATGAGCAGTTCTTC	CASSRTSGTSGIHEQFF
TRBD1	TRBV28	TRBJ2-2	once	TGTGCCAGCAGTTTAGACAAAGGCGAGACAGGGCTGACCGGGGAGCTGTTTTTT	CASSLDKGETGLTGELFF
NA	TRBV7-3	TRBJ1-1	NA	TGTGCCAGCAGCTTATCCCCGGTGTCTGAAGCTTTCTTT	CASSLSPVSEAFF
NA	TRBV9	TRBJ2-4	NA	TGTGCCAGCAGCGCAGGCTCGGAGGGGGCGGCCAAAAACATTCAGTACTTC	CASSAGSEGAAKNIQYF
TRBD2	TRBV7-3	TRBJ2-3	NA	TGTGCCAGCAGCTCCGGACTAGCGGACACAGATACGCAGTATTTT	CASSSGLADTDTQYF
TRBD1	TRBV10-3	TRBJ1-2	NA	TGTGCCATCAGTGGACAGGGGGGCTATGGCTACACCTTC	CAISGQGGYGYTF
NA	TRBV6-6	TRBJ1-6	NA	TGTGCCAGCACCCAGGGACGCTACGGTTCACCCCTCCACTTT	CASTQGRYGSPLHF
TRBD1	TRBV28	TRBJ1-3	few	TGTGCCAGCAGTGGGGACAGGGCTGGAAACACCATATATTTT	CASSGDRAGNTIYF
NA	TRBV13	TRBJ1-2	NA	TGTGCCAGCAGCCCCGGTATCTCCCCCTCGGCGGGCTACACCTTC	CASSPGISPSAGYTF
NA	TRBV6-5	TRBJ1-2	NA	TGTGCCAGCAGTTACAGCTTCAGGGGTGGATATGGCTACACCTTC	CASSYSFRGGYGYTF
NA	TRBV19	TRBJ2-3	NA	TGTGCCAGTAGTGGGGTTAGCACAGATACGCAGTATTTT	CASSGVSTDTQYF
NA	TRBV6-4	TRBJ1-5	NA	TGTGCCAGCAGTGAAGGTTCTGGGGGAGGACCCCAGCATTTT	CASSEGSGGGPQHF
NA	TRBV5-6	TRBJ2-5	NA	TGTGCCAGCAGCTTGCCCCTTTACGGCCAGACCCAGTACTTC	CASSLPLYGQTQYF
TRBD1	TRBV2	TRBJ2-5	once	TGTGCCAGCAGTTACCCGGGACAGGGAGAGACCCAGTACTTC	CASSYPGQGETQYF
TRBD2	TRBV7-3	TRBJ2-2	NA	TGTGCCAGCAGCTGGACTAGCGGGAACACCGGGGAGCTGTTTTTT	CASSWTSGNTGELFF
TRBD1	TRBV5-4	TRBJ2-3	NA	TGTGCCAGCAGACCACAGGGGAGCACAGATACGCAGTATTTT	CASRPQGSTDTQYF
NA	TRBV7-2	TRBJ2-7	NA	TGTGCCAGCAGCTTACAGCCCCGGTACGAGCAGTACTTC	CASSLQPRYEQYF
NA	TRBV6-5	TRBJ1-2	NA	TGTGCCAGCAGAGAATATGGCTACACCTTC	CASREYGYTF
TRBD1	TRBV7-2	TRBJ2-2	NA	TGTGCCAGCAGCACCCGACAGGGCGCCGGGGAGCTGTTTTTT	CASSTRQGAGELFF
TRBD1	TRBV10-2	TRBJ2-7	NA	TGCGCCAGCATGACGAGACAGGGTATATACGAGCAGTACTTC	CASMTRQGIYEQYF
NA	TRBV5-6	TRBJ1-5	NA	TGTGCCAGCAGCTTCACAGGGCAGCCCCAGCATTTT	CASSFTGQPQHF
NA	TRBV7-2	TRBJ1-6	once	TGTGCCAGCAGCTTGGTCAATTCACCCCTCCACTTT	CASSLVNSPLHF
NA	TRBV4-1	TRBJ1-5	NA	TGCGCCAGCAGCCGCACAACCGGGGGTACAGGACAAAATCAGCCCCAGCATTTT	CASSRTTGGTGQNQPQHF
NA	TRBV9	TRBJ2-1	NA	TGTGCCAGCAGCGTAGCGACAGGCTACAATGAGCAGTTCTTC	CASSVATGYNEQFF
NA	TRBV10-3	TRBJ1-2	NA	TGTGCCATCAGTGATGGTGGTGGCTACACCTTC	CAISDGGGYTF